This TCR beta chain emerged from a study of T cell responses to AZD1222 COVID-19 vaccine. Note on this clone: The antigen is not known.

Trimming cost V 0 bases and J 7 bases; bases outside gene matches: 9. The CDR3 runs to 17 residues. Germline loops: CDR1 LGHNA, CDR2 YSLEER. Libraries were prepared by immunoSEQ multiplex PCR; TCRdb keeps only in-frame clonotypes and omits some of them. Among approximately 150,000 clones, approximately 90% were seen once, and the ten largest hold around 1.3%. The study, taken as a whole, reports: Vaccine-related CD4 TCRs covered spike, predominating at 160-218 and 743-854.

The rearrangement joins TRBV4-3 to TRBJ2-1; 10 nucleotides match TRBD2. This sequence originates from an adult in good health. The sample in question was peripheral blood, obtained on day 0 of AZD1222 vaccination. Here the CDR3 DNA reads TGCGCCAGCAGCCAAGATTTTCAAGCGGGAGGGGTTAATGAGCAGTTCTTC. This gives the protein CASSQDFQAGGVNEQFF.